These 27 T cell receptor beta chains were all obtained from the same sample, sequenced in a study of control samples from healthy donors and cancer patients. The protocol was immunoSEQ multiplex PCR, while the TCRdb copy is restricted to in-frame clones and leaves out a portion. Of tens of thousands of clones in the sample, about nine tenths were seen once. The specimen was PBMCs. These receptors came from a man aged 50 to 60 with head and neck cancer.

The chain joins TRBV5-4 to TRBJ2-7; D perhaps matches TRBD2 (6 bases). With 0 bases removed from V and 7 bases from J, the gap between germline ends came to 17 bases. CDR1 and CDR2 from the germline V gene are SGHNT and YYREEE (reference sequence). The length of the CDR3 is 15 residues. DNA for the CDR3: TGTGCCAGCAGCTTGGGAGGGAGGCCCCGCGGGGAGCAGTACTTC. Its translation: CASSLGGRPRGEQYF.

The chain couples TRBV19 to TRBJ2-2, with a possible D match to TRBD2 (5 bases). With 2 bases removed from V and 3 bases from J, the gap between germline ends came to 7 bases. Per the germline V gene, CDR1 is LNHDA and CDR2 is SQIVND (reference sequence). CDR3 size: 14 residues. The CDR3 bases are TGTGCCAGTAGTATACGGGGTGACACCGGGGAGCTGTTTTTT. Its protein is CASSIRGDTGELFF.

The chain has TRBV4-1 and TRBJ2-3, with 9 bases fitting TRBD1. V lost 0 bases, J lost 0 bases, and 7 bases stayed unmatched. Germline CDR1 and CDR2: MGHRA and YSYEKL. The CDR3 length is 18 residues. CDR3 region: CASSQEVLQGASTDTQYF. The CDR3 DNA follows: TGCGCCAGCAGCCAAGAGGTCTTACAGGGGGCTAGCACAGATACGCAGTATTTT.

This chain connects TRBV29-1 to TRBJ1-2; 9 bases fit TRBD1. This CDR3 has 13 amino acids. CDR1 and CDR2 (germline): SQVTM, ANQGSEA. After removal of 5 bases from V and 7 bases from J, the junction contained 8 bases not matched to a gene. The CDR3 bases are TGCAGCGTTACCAGTCGGGACAGGGTTGGCTACACCTTC. Its protein is CSVTSRDRVGYTF.

The rearrangement links TRBV6-5 to TRBJ2-7; D is possibly TRBD2 (5 bases). The CDR3 loop spans 14 amino acids. CDR1 MNHEY and CDR2 SVGAGI come from the germline V gene. The V gene lost 6 bases and the J gene lost 1 base, with 13 bases spanning the gap. This chain's CDR3 is CASRARRGSYEQYF. The DNA for the CDR3 is TGTGCCAGCAGAGCCCGCCGGGGTTCCTACGAGCAGTACTTC.

The chain uses TRBV7-3 and TRBJ2-2; D possibly corresponds to TRBD1 (6 bases). V dropped 5 bases and J dropped 8 bases, with 15 bases sitting between them. The CDR3 extends over 14 amino acids. CDR1 SGHTA and CDR2 FQGTGA come from the germline V gene. This CDR3 reads CASSRDTRQGELFF. CDR3 coding DNA: TGTGCCAGCAGCAGGGACACCCGACAAGGGGAGCTGTTTTTT.

The rearrangement links TRBV27 to TRBJ2-5, with D maybe TRBD1 (5 bases). The germline CDR1 and CDR2 sequences are MNHEY and SMNVEV (reference sequence). The CDR3 is made up of 14 amino acids. V was cut by 0 bases and J by 6 bases, with 11 bases left in between. As DNA, the CDR3 is TGTGCCAGCAGTTTATCGTCCCAGGGAAAGACCCAGTACTTC. Amino acid sequence: CASSLSSQGKTQYF.

This clone was picked up one time. The chain couples TRBV5-1 to TRBJ1-1; unclear D gene. CDR1 and CDR2 from the germline V gene are SGHRS and YFSETQ. This CDR3 has 15 amino acids. Between the trimmed V and J ends, which lost 4 bases and 3 bases, there was a span of 16 bases. CDR3 loop: CASSAPGRVYTEAFF. The DNA for the CDR3 is TGCGCCAGCAGCGCACCTGGGAGGGTATACACTGAAGCTTTCTTT. The whole variable domain, remainder taken from reference TRBV5-1 and TRBJ1-1, is KAGVTQTPRYLIKTRGQQVTLSCSPISGHRSVSWYQQTPGQGLQFLFEYFSETQRNKGNFPGRFSGRQFSNSRSEMNVSTLELGDSALYLCASSAPGRVYTEAFFGQGTRLTVV.

The V gene is TRBV28, the J gene TRBJ1-3, with D uncertain. Trimming stripped 2 bases from V and 0 bases from J, with 5 bases between. The germline V gene has CDR1 MDHEN and CDR2 SYDVKM. There are 14 residues in the CDR3. DNA of the CDR3: TGTGCCAGCAGTTTAACGGTCTCTGGAAACACCATATATTTT. This gives the protein CASSLTVSGNTIYF.

This chain uses TRBV6-5 with TRBJ2-1; TRBD2 matches at 9 bases. The CDR3 runs 14 residues. Unmatched junction bases numbered 7, after V lost 7 bases and J lost 6 bases. Germline CDR1 reads MNHEY; CDR2 reads SVGAGI. CDR3 sequence reads: CASKGTSGFNEQFF. The CDR3 DNA is TGTGCCAGCAAGGGCACTAGCGGGTTCAATGAGCAGTTCTTC.

The chain carries TRBV24-1 and TRBJ2-7, with TRBD1 matching over 12 bases. CDR3 length: 15 amino acids. V trimming: 7 bases; J trimming: 4 bases; junction bases outside the gene matches: 7. CDR1 is KGHDR, CDR2 SFDVKD, per germline. CDR3 in DNA: TGTGCCACCAGACGGGGACAGGGGGCCTTGTACGAGCAGTACTTC. It specifies CATRRGQGALYEQYF.

The chain combines TRBV6-5 with TRBJ2-3; D ambiguous. The CDR3 has 15 residues. Germline CDR1 MNHEY, CDR2 SVGAGI. V was shortened by 7 bases and J by 3 bases, with 17 bases between the two germline ends. In DNA, the CDR3 is TGTGCCAGCAAAGTGTCGAGTTGGGGTACAGATACGCAGTATTTT. Protein: CASKVSSWGTDTQYF.

The chain has TRBV27 and TRBJ2-1, with 7 bases matching TRBD2. CDR1 and CDR2 from the germline V gene are MNHEY and SMNVEV (reference sequence). V lost 2 bases to trimming and J lost 0 bases; unmatched junction nucleotides: 4. The CDR3 spans 16 residues. The CDR3 sequence: CASSLRGVSSYNEQFF. Here the CDR3 DNA reads TGTGCCAGCAGTTTACGGGGGGTCAGCTCCTACAATGAGCAGTTCTTC.

The chain is built from TRBV5-1 and TRBJ1-2; D remains unclear. CDR1 is SGHRS and CDR2 is YFSETQ in the germline V gene. V lost 3 bases and J 5 bases, leaving 8 bases between the germline ends. CDR3 length: 12 amino acids. The CDR3 DNA is TGCGCCAGCAGCTCAAGAGGGTATGGCTACACCTTC. The encoded protein is CASSSRGYGYTF.

The chain employs TRBV28 and TRBJ2-5; D possibly corresponds to TRBD2 (5 bases). Between the trimmed V and J ends, which lost 5 bases and 4 bases, there was a span of 11 bases. The CDR3 covers 13 residues. Germline values: CDR1 MDHEN, CDR2 SYDVKM. The CDR3 sequence is CASSLSGLETQYF. DNA for the CDR3: TGTGCCAGCAGTCTGAGCGGATTAGAGACCCAGTACTTC.

CDR3 coding DNA: TGTGCCAGCAGCGCTACGGACAGGGCCGCGGAGACCCAGTACTTC. The encoded protein is CASSATDRAAETQYF. The rearrangement joins TRBV9 to TRBJ2-5; 8 bases map to TRBD1. Looked up from germline, CDR1 is SGDLS and CDR2 is YYNGEE. CDR3 length: 15 residues. With 3 bases clipped from V and 5 bases from J, the junction kept 9 bases outside the gene matches.

The J gene is TRBJ2-5, the V gene TRBV28; D is perhaps TRBD1 or TRBD2 (5 bases each). Germline V CDR1 and CDR2: MDHEN, SYDVKM. V gave up 8 bases and J gave up 1 base, with 20 bases separating them. This CDR3 is 16 amino acids long. The CDR3 spells CASRGRSGHRQETQYF. The DNA for the CDR3 is TGTGCCAGCCGGGGTCGAAGCGGACACCGCCAAGAGACCCAGTACTTC.

The chain recombines TRBV5-1 with TRBJ2-1; a weak D match, TRBD2 (6 bases). V was shortened by 1 base and J by 8 bases, with 22 bases between the two germline ends. Germline V CDR1 and CDR2: SGHRS, YFSETQ. The CDR3 is made up of 17 amino acids. CDR3 in amino acids: CASSLQRDSGWGYEQFF. CDR3 nucleotide sequence: TGCGCCAGCAGCTTGCAAAGGGACTCAGGGTGGGGTTATGAGCAGTTCTTC. The whole variable domain, filled in from reference TRBV5-1 and TRBJ2-1, reads KAGVTQTPRYLIKTRGQQVTLSCSPISGHRSVSWYQQTPGQGLQFLFEYFSETQRNKGNFPGRFSGRQFSNSRSEMNVSTLELGDSALYLCASSLQRDSGWGYEQFFGPGTRLTVL.

This chain joins TRBV19 and TRBJ2-2; the match to TRBD2 covers 8 bases. The CDR3 contains 15 residues. CDR1 and CDR2 (germline): LNHDA, SQIVND (reference sequence). The trim removed 3 bases at V and 5 bases at J, leaving 5 bases unmatched. Here the CDR3 reads CASSMVAGRTGELFF. DNA of the CDR3: TGTGCCAGTAGTATGGTAGCGGGAAGAACCGGGGAGCTGTTTTTT.

The chain uses TRBV7-3 and TRBJ2-2; perhaps TRBD2 as D (6 bases). Germline assignment: CDR1 SGHTA and CDR2 FQGTGA. With 6 bases removed from V and 5 bases from J, the gap between germline ends came to 16 bases. The CDR3 loop spans 15 amino acids. The CDR3 nucleotides read TGTGCCAGCAGGCCGGGACCGGGGGATACCGGGGAGCTGTTTTTT. This translates into CASRPGPGDTGELFF.

The chain uses TRBV28 and TRBJ1-1; D remains unclear. The germline CDR1 and CDR2 sequences are MDHEN and SYDVKM. The CDR3 is 13 residues long. Between the trimmed V and J ends, which lost 8 bases and 0 bases, there was a span of 10 bases. CDR3 sequence (DNA): TGTGCCAGCGTCAGAGACTTGAACACTGAAGCTTTCTTT. Translation gives CASVRDLNTEAFF.

The chain combines TRBV6-6 with TRBJ2-7, with D possibly called TRBD1 or TRBD2 (5 bases each). V was shortened by 6 bases and J by 3 bases, with 9 bases between the two germline ends. CDR3 length: 12 amino acids. CDR1 is MNHNY and CDR2 is SVGAGI in the germline V gene (reference sequence). CDR3: CASSRDGYEQYF. The CDR3 DNA sequence: TGTGCCAGCAGCAGGGACGGCTACGAGCAGTACTTC.

This chain connects TRBV7-9 to TRBJ1-2; D is unresolved. The V end lost 5 bases, the J end lost 11 bases, and 15 bases lay between the germline ends. The CDR3 is 12 amino acids. CDR1 and CDR2 (germline): SEHNR, FQNEAQ (reference sequence). In DNA form, the CDR3 reads TGTGCCAGCAGCCCGGGATATCACAAGTACACCTTC. This gives the protein CASSPGYHKYTF.

The V and J genes are TRBV9 and TRBJ2-7, with 10 positions matching TRBD1. CDR1 and CDR2 (germline): SGDLS, YYNGEE. V was pared by 4 bases and J by 3 bases, with 7 bases of the junction left unmatched. The CDR3 runs 15 residues. DNA of the CDR3: TGTGCCAGCAGCCCCCGACAGGGGGCAGGCTACGAGCAGTACTTC. It yields the protein CASSPRQGAGYEQYF.

The chain is built from TRBV28 and TRBJ2-2; TRBD2 might be the D (5 bases). Germline V CDR1 and CDR2: MDHEN, SYDVKM. The CDR3 contains 18 residues. Trimming stripped 7 bases from V and 0 bases from J, with 21 bases between. CDR3 in DNA: TGTGCCAGCACCCCTCTTGGACGGGAAAAGACGAACACCGGGGAGCTGTTTTTT. It yields the protein CASTPLGREKTNTGELFF. The variable domain in full, completed from reference TRBV28 and TRBJ2-2, reads DVKVTQSSRYLVKRTGEKVFLECVQDMDHENMFWYRQDPGLGLRLIYFSYDVKMKEKGDIPEGYSVSREKKERFSLILESASTNQTSMYLCASTPLGREKTNTGELFFGEGSRLTVL.

The CDR3 loop is CASSTTGWSYGYTF. Here the CDR3 DNA reads TGTGCCAGCAGCACGACAGGCTGGAGCTATGGCTACACCTTC. V gene TRBV5-4 combines with J gene TRBJ1-2; D perhaps matches TRBD1 (6 bases). This CDR3 has 14 residues. Trimming stripped 4 bases from V and 4 bases from J, with 14 bases between. CDR1 is SGHNT and CDR2 is YYREEE in the germline V gene (reference sequence).

V and J are TRBV19 and TRBJ1-1; D might be TRBD1 (6 bases). Germline assignment: CDR1 LNHDA and CDR2 SQIVND (reference sequence). V was shortened by 1 base and J by 1 base, with 7 bases between the two germline ends. This CDR3 is 14 amino acids long. CDR3 sequence (DNA): TGTGCCAGTAGTATAGTCAGGGGGAACACTGAAGCTTTCTTT. It translates to CASSIVRGNTEAFF.